The present T cell receptor beta chain was sequenced within a study of human T cells and chemical hapten exposure. CDR3 length: 14 amino acids. V gave up 4 bases and J gave up 1 base, with 9 bases separating them. TCRdb independently ran MiXCR on the RACE reads; one entry per CDR3 protein. The sample includes 90,000 to 140,000 distinct CDR3 sequences, around 34% of them seen just once. The table lists this clonotype with a few counts. The sample's time point: patch test 3, about 24 weeks after DPC sensitization. Treatment noted: therapeutic diphenylcyclopropenone sensitization with weekly scalp DPC. The gene calls are TRBV12-3 or TRBV12-4 and TRBJ2-3, with D uncertain. Sequences were derived from whole blood, sampled in connection with sensitization to the hapten diphenylcyclopropenone (DPC). This TCR was sampled from a middle-aged man with alopecia areata. Some clones in this sample may be carry-over from other donors' samples. The CDR3 is CASSSSRGTDTQYF. CDR3 in DNA: TGTGCCAGCAGTTCATCTAGGGGCACAGATACGCAGTATTTT.